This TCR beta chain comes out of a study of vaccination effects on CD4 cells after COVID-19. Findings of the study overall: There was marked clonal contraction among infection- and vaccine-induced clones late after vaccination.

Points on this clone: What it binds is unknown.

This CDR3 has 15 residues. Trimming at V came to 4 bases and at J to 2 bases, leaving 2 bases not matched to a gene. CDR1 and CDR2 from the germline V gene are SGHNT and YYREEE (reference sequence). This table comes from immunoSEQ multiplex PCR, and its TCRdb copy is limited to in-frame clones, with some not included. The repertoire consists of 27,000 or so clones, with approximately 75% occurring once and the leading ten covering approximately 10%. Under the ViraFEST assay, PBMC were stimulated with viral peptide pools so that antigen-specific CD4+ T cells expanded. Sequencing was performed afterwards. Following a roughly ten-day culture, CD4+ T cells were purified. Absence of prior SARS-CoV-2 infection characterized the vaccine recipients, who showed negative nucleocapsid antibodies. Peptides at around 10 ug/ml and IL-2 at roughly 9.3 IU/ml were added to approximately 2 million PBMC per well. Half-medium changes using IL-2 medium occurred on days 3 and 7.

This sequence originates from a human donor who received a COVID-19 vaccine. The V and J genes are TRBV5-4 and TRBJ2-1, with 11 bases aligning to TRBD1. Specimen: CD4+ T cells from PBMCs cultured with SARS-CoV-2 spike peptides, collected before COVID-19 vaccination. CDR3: CASSLGQGAYNEQFF. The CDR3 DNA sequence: TGTGCCAGCAGCCTGGGACAGGGGGCCTACAATGAGCAGTTCTTC.